These 6 T cell receptor beta chains came from one sample sequenced in a study of T-cell memory formation after mild COVID-19. TCRdb independently ran MiXCR on the 5' RACE reads; one entry per CDR3 protein. The table lists hundreds of thousands of distinct CDR3 sequences, over 20% of them singletons. Sequencing used PBMCs or a T cell subset sorted from them (not recorded which). These receptors were obtained from an adult woman who had mild COVID-19 (a few samples of this study predate the infection). Cell type and time point are not known.

This chain uses TRBV30 with TRBJ2-7; D could derive from TRBD1 or TRBD2 (6 bases each). The CDR3 is 13 amino acids. Germline CDR1 is GTSNPN and CDR2 is SVGIG (reference sequence). With 2 bases removed from V and 7 bases from J, the gap between germline ends came to 15 bases. The CDR3 here is CAWSRGAGGEQYF. Here the CDR3 DNA reads TGTGCCTGGAGTAGGGGGGCTGGAGGGGAGCAGTACTTC.

This clonotype was observed at least ten times. The genes are TRBV24-1 and TRBJ1-2; maybe TRBD1 (6 bases). The CDR3 runs to 14 residues. CDR1 is KGHDR, CDR2 SFDVKD, per germline. The germline V and J ends were trimmed by 1 base and 4 bases, with 9 bases remaining between them. The CDR3 spells CATSDFEDSYGYTF. CDR3 nucleotide sequence: TGTGCCACCAGTGATTTCGAGGACAGCTATGGCTACACCTTC.

The chain joins TRBV24-1 to TRBJ2-2, with TRBD2 as a possible D gene (5 bases). CDR1 KGHDR and CDR2 SFDVKD come from the germline V gene. V gave up 7 bases and J gave up 3 bases, with 5 bases separating them. CDR3 length equals 12 residues. The CDR3 here is CATRRDTGELFF. The CDR3 nucleotides read TGTGCCACCAGGAGGGACACCGGGGAGCTGTTTTTT.

This rearrangement joins TRBV29-1 to TRBJ1-1, with 7 bases aligning to TRBD1. With V trimmed by 7 bases and J by 3 bases, 8 bases remained unmatched. CDR3 length equals 13 residues. Germline V gives CDR1 SQVTM, CDR2 ANQGSEA. CDR3 loop: CSGTTGRDTEAFF. The CDR3, as DNA: TGCAGCGGCACGACAGGGCGGGACACTGAAGCTTTCTTT.

As for this clonotype: Mismatch with germline at one junction end may stem from a read error. V and J are TRBV19 and TRBJ1-4, with 7 bases that match TRBD1. CDR3 length equals 11 residues. CDR1 is LNHDA and CDR2 is SQIVND in the germline V gene (reference sequence). The CDR3 protein is CASRRQGMLVF. The DNA for the CDR3 is TGTGCCAGTAGACGACAGGGTATGTTGGTTTTT.

This clonotype was seen a handful of times. The chain joins TRBV9 to TRBJ2-3; 7 nucleotides line up with TRBD2. The germline V gene encodes CDR1 SGDLS and CDR2 YYNGEE. With 0 bases clipped from V and 1 base from J, the junction kept 5 bases outside the gene matches. The CDR3 sequence is 16 residues long. CDR3 sequence reads: CASSVGTGGGTDTQYF. DNA for the CDR3: TGTGCCAGCAGCGTAGGAACGGGAGGAGGCACAGATACGCAGTATTTT.